The T cell receptor beta chain described here comes from a study of T-cell reconstitution after alpha-beta-depleted transplantation in children (TCRdb year 2016). As for the study more broadly: Using TCR repertoire profiling, the study followed T-cell immune reconstitution in a quantitative way in children after TCRalphabeta/CD19-depleted allogeneic hematopoietic cell transplantation.

Reading the label with the study, this specimen's treatment or condition is: allogeneic hematopoietic cell transplantation with graft depleted of TCRalphabeta T cells and CD19 B cells. The children who served as transplant recipients had been given grafts of TCRalphabeta/CD19-depleted allogeneic hematopoietic cells. This clonotype was seen a single time. No antigen is known for it. Qualities for individual bases were not recorded, and no much larger clone is one base off. One read alone makes for weak evidence. The method was PCR. For sequencing, an Illumina HiSeq 2500 was employed. TCR library preparation used molecular barcoding, with unique molecular identifiers applied to normalize quantification of the TCRbeta repertoire. TCRdb reanalyzed the raw reads on its own, using fastp at Q25 for trimming and MiXCR for clone calling, and kept in-frame beta chains. Entries that share a CDR3 protein sequence are merged under the most common genes and DNA. A total of about 440,000 distinct CDR3 sequences appear in this sample, around two fifths of them only once. The ten top clones hold approximately 30% of the sample.

Points the paper makes about the study in general: The high TCRbeta diversity at day 60 in some patients was ascribed to recipient T cells and intrathymic progenitors that had survived conditioning. The apparently early alphabetaT-cell count recovery about two months after transplant was reportedly dependent on only several hundred rapidly expanded clones derived from non-depleted graft cells. Over subsequent months, a decline in hyperexpanded clone frequencies was noted, and after one year, T-cell counts and TCRbeta diversity were mostly ascribed to newly produced T cells.

The germline V gene sets CDR1 to SGHTA and CDR2 to FQGNSA. The CDR3 runs 16 residues from the cysteine to the phenylalanine. The DNA shown is the 48-base CDR3, in frame from base 1. Trimming removed 0 bases from V and 5 bases from J; the gene matches leave 2 bases unexplained. The receptor's source is a girl aged 2-10 years with aplastic anemia, due to receive a stem cell transplant. Recombination linked TRBV7-2 to TRBJ2-7; 15 central bases correspond to TRBD2. This material consisted of PBMCs, taken before TCRalphabeta/CD19-depleted stem cell transplant. The CDR3 corresponds to CASSLARTSGGDEQYF. The nucleotide sequence reads TGTGCCAGCAGCTTAGCGCGGACTAGCGGGGGGGACGAGCAGTACTTC.